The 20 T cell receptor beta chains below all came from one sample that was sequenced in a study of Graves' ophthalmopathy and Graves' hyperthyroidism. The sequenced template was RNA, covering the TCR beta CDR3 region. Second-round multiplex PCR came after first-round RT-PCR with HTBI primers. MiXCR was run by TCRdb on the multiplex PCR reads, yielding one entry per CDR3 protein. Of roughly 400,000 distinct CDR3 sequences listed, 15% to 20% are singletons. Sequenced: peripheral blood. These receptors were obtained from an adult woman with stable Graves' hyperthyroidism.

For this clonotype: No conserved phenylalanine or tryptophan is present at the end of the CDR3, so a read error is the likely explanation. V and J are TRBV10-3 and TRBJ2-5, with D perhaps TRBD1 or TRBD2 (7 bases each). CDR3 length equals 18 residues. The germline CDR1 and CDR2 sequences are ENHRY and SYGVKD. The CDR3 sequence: CASSGLLRWTRGPETQYS. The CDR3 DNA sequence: TGTGCCAGCAGTGGTCTACTCCGTTGGACTAGGGGGCCGGAGACCCAGTACTCC.

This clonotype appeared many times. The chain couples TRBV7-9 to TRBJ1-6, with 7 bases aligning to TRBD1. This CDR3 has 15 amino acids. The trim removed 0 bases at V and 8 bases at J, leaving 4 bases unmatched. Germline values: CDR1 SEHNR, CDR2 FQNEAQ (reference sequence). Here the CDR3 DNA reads TGTGCCAGCAGCTTAGCGGGACAGCGATATTCACCCCTCCACTTT. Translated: CASSLAGQRYSPLHF.

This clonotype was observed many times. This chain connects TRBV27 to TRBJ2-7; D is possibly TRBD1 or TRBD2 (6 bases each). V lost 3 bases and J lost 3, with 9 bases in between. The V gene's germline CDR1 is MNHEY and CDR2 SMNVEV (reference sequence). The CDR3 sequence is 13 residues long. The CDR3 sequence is CASSLEGGYEQYF. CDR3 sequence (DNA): TGTGCCAGCAGTTTGGAGGGGGGCTACGAGCAGTACTTC.

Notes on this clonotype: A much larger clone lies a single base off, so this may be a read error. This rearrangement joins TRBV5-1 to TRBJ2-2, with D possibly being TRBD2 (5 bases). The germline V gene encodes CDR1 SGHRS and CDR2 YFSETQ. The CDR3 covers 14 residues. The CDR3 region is CASSTGPATGELLF. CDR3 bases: TGCGCCAGCAGCACCGGACCCGCCACCGGGGAGCTGTTGTTT.

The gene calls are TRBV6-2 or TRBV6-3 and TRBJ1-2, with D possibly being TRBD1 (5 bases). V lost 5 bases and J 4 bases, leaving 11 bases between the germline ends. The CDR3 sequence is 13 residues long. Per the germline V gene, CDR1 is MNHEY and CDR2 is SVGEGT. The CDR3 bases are TGTGCCAGCAGTCCACAGGAAGTCTATGGCTACACCTTC. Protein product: CASSPQEVYGYTF.

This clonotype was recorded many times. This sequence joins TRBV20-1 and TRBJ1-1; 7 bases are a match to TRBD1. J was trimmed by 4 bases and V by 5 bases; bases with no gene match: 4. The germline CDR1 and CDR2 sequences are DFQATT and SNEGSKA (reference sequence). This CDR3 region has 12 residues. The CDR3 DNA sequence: TGCAGTGCTGGCAACAGGGGCACTGAAGCTTTCTTT. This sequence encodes CSAGNRGTEAFF.

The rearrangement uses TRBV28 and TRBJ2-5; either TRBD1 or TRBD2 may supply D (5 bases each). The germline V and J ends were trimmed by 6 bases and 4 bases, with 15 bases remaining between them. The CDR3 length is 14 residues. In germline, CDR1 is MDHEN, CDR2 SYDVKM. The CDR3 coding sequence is TGTGCCAGCAGCCCCATAGGGACGCCAGAGACCCAGTACTTC. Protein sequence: CASSPIGTPETQYF.

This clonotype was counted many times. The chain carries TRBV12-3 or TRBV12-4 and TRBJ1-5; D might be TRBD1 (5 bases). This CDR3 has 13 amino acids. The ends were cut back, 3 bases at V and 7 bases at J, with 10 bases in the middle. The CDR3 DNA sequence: TGTGCCAGCAGTTTGGGGGACCTGCAGCCCCAGCATTTT. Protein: CASSLGDLQPQHF.

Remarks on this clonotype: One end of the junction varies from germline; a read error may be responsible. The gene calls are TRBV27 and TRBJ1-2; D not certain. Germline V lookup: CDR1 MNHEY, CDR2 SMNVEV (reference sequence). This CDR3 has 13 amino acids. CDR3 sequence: CASSPPGFLGYTF. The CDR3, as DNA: TGTGCCAGCAGTCCCCCCGGGTTTCTTGGCTATACCTTC.

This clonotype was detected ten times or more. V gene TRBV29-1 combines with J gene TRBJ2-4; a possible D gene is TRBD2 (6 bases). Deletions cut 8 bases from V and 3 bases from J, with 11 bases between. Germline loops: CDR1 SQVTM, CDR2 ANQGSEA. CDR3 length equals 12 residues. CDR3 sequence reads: CSIREDKNIQYF. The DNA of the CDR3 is TGCAGCATTAGGGAGGACAAAAACATTCAGTACTTC.

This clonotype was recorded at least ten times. CDR3 protein: CASGSRTGSYEQYF. The CDR3 nucleotides are TGTGCCAGCGGGTCCAGGACAGGTTCCTACGAGCAGTACTTC. The chain recombines TRBV2 with TRBJ2-7, with 7 bases fitting TRBD1. Germline lookup yields CDR1 SNHLY and CDR2 FYNNEI. The J segment lost 1 base and the V segment lost 8 bases, leaving 8 bases of the junction unmatched. The CDR3 loop spans 14 amino acids.

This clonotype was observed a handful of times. CDR3 protein: CASSTGQGVGYTF. The CDR3 DNA reads as TGTGCCAGCTCAACCGGACAGGGGGTCGGCTACACCTTC. This sequence joins TRBV18 and TRBJ1-2, with 10 bases fitting TRBD1. CDR3 length equals 13 residues. V gave up 5 bases and J gave up 8 bases; unmatched junction bases: 5. The germline V gene has CDR1 KGHSH and CDR2 LQKENI.

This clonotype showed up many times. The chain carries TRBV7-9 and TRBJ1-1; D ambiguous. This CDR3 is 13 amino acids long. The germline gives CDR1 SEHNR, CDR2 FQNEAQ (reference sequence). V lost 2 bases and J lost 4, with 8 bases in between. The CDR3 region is CASSLNGVTEAFF. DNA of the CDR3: TGTGCCAGCAGCTTAAATGGGGTCACTGAAGCTTTCTTT.

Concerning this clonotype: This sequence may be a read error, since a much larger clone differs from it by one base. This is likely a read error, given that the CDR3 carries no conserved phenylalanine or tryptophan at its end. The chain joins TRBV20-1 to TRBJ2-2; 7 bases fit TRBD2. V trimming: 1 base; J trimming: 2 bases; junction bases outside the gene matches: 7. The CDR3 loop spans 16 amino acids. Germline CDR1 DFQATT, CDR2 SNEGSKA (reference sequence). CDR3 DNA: TGCAGTGCTAGAGCATCAAGCGGGGAAAACACCGGGGAGCTGTTTTTG. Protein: CSARASSGENTGELFL.

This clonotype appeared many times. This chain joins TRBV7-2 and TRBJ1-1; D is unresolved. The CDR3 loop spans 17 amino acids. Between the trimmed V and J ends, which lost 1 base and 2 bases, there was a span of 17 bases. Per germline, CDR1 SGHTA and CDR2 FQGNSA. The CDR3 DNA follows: TGTGCCAGCAGCTTAGTGGACGGATTAGCTCACAACACTGAAGCTTTCTTT. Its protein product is CASSLVDGLAHNTEAFF.

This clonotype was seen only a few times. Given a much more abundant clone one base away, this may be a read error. CDR3 in amino acids: CASSWTSGREETQYF. The CDR3 DNA is TGTGCCAGCAGTTGGACTAGCGGGAGGGAGGAGACCCAGTACTTC. V gene TRBV13 combines with J gene TRBJ2-5, with 15 bases that match TRBD2. Germline V gene lookup returns CDR1 PRHDT and CDR2 FYEKMQ (reference sequence). Trimming cost V 6 bases and J 5 bases; bases outside gene matches: 4. CDR3 length: 15 residues.

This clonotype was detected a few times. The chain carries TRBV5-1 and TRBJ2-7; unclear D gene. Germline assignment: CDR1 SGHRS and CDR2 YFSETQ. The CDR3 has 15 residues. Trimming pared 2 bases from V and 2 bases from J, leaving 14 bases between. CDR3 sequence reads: CASSLGPTTTYEQYF. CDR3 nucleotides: TGCGCCAGCAGCTTAGGGCCAACAACAACCTACGAGCAGTACTTC.

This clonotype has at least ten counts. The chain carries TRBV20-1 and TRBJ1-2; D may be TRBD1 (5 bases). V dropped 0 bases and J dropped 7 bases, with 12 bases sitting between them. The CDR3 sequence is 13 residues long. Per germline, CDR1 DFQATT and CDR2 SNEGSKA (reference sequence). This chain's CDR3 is CSARDRRDFGYTF. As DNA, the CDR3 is TGCAGTGCTAGAGATCGCAGGGATTTTGGCTACACCTTC.

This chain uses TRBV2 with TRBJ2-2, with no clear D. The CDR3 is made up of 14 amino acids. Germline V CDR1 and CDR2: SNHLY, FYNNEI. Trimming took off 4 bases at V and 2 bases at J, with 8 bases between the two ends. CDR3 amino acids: CASSVNYNTGELFF. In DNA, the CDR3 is TGTGCCAGCAGTGTGAACTACAACACCGGGGAGCTGTTTTTT.

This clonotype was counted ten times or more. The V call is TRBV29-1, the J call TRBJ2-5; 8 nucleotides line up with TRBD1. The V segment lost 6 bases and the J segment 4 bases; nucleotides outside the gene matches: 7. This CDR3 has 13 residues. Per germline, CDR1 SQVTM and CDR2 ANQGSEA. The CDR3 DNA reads TGCAGCGTAAAAACAGGGGGACGAGAGACCCAGTACTTC. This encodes CSVKTGGRETQYF.